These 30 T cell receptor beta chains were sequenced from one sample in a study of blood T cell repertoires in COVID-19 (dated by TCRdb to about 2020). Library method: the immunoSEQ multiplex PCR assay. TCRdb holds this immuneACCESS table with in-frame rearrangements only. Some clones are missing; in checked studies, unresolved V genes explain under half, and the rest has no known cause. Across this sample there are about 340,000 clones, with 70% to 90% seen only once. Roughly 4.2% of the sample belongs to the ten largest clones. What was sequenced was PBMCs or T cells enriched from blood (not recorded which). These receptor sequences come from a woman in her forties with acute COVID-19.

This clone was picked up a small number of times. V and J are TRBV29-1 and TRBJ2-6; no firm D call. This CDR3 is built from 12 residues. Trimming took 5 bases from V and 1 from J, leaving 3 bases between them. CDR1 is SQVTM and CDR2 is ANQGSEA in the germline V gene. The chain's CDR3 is CSVQSGANVLTF. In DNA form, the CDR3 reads TGCAGCGTTCAGTCTGGGGCCAACGTCCTGACTTTC.

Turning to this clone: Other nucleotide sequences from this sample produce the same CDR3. This CDR3 is CASSLGLAGGTDTQYF. CDR3 nucleotide sequence: TGTGCCAGCAGCTTGGGACTAGCGGGGGGAACAGATACGCAGTATTTT. The chain carries TRBV9 and TRBJ2-3, with TRBD2 identical over 15 bases. V shed 4 bases, J shed 3 bases, and the junction held 3 bases outside the gene matches. The germline V gene has CDR1 SGDLS and CDR2 YYNGEE. The CDR3 has 16 amino acids.

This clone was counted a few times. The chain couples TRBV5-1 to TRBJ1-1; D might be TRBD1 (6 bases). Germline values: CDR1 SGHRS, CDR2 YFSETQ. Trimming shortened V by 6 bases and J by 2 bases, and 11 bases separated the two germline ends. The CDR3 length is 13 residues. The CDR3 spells CASTGQTNTEAFF. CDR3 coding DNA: TGCGCCAGCACCGGACAGACTAACACTGAAGCTTTCTTT.

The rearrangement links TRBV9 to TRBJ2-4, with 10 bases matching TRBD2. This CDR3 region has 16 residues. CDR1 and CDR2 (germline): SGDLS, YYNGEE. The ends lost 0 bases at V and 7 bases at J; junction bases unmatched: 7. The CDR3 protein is CASSVGLAGVDNIQYF. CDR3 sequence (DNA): TGTGCCAGCAGCGTAGGCCTAGCGGGGGTGGATAACATTCAGTACTTC.

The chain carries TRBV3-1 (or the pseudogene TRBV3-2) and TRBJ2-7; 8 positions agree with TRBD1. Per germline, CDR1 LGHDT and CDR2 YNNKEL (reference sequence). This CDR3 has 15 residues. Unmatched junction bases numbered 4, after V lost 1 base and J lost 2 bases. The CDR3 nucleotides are TGTGCCAGCAGCCAAGGGAGACAGGGGCCCTACGAGCAGTACTTC. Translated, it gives CASSQGRQGPYEQYF.

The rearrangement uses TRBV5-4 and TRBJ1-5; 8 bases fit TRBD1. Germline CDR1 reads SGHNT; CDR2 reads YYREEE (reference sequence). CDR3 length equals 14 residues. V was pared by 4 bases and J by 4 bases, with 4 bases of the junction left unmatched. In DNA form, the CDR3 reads TGTGCCAGCAGCCGACAGGGGAGGAATCAGCCCCAGCATTTT. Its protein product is CASSRQGRNQPQHF.

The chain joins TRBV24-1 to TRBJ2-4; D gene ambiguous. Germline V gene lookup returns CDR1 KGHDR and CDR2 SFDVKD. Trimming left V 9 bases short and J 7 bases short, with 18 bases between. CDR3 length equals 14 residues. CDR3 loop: CATPDFTEGNIQYF. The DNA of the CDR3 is TGTGCCACCCCTGATTTTACAGAAGGTAACATTCAGTACTTC.

In DNA, the CDR3 is TGTGCCAGCAGCGATCATAGCGGCACAGATACGCAGTATTTT. Protein: CASSDHSGTDTQYF. This rearrangement joins TRBV7-2 to TRBJ2-3; D might be TRBD2 (5 bases). Deletions cut 5 bases from V and 1 base from J, with 10 bases between. CDR3 size: 14 residues. The germline V gene has CDR1 SGHTA and CDR2 FQGNSA.

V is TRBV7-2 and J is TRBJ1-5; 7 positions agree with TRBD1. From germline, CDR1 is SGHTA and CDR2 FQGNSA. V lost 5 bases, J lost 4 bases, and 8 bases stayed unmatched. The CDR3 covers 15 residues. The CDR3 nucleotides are TGTGCCAGCAGCCTACTTGGGACAGAGAATCAGCCCCAGCATTTT. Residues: CASSLLGTENQPQHF.

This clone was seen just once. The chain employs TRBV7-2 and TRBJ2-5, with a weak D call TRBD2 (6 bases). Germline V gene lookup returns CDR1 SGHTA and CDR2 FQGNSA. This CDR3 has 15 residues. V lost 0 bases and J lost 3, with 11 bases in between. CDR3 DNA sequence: TGTGCCAGCAGCTTAGCGGGAGGATGGGAAGAGACCCAGTACTTC. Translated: CASSLAGGWEETQYF.

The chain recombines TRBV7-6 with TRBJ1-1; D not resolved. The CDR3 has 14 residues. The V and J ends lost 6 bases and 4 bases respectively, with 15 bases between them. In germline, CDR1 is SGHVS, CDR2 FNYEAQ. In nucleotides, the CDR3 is TGTGCCAGCAGGACGACGGTTAGCGCCACTGAAGCTTTCTTT. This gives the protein CASRTTVSATEAFF. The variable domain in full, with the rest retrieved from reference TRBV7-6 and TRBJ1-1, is GAGVSQSPRYKVTKRGQDVALRCDPISGHVSLYWYRQALGQGPEFLTYFNYEAQQDKSGLPNDRFSAERPEGSISTLTIQRTEQRDSAMYRCASRTTVSATEAFFGQGTRLTVV.

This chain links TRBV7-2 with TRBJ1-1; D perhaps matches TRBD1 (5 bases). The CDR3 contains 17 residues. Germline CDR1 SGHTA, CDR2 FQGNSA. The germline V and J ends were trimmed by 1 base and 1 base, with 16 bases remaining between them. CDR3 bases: TGTGCCAGCAGCTTAGAATGGCGCGGGACCCCGAACACTGAAGCTTTCTTT. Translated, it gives CASSLEWRGTPNTEAFF. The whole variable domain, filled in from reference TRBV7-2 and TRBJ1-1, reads GAGVSQSPSNKVTEKGKDVELRCDPISGHTALYWYRQSLGQGLEFLIYFQGNSAPDKSGLPSDRFSAERTGGSVSTLTIQRTQQEDSAVYLCASSLEWRGTPNTEAFFGQGTRLTVV.

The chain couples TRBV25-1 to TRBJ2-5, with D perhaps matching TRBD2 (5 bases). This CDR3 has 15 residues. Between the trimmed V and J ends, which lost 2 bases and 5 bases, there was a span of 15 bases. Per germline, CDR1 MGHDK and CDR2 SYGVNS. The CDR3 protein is CASSEESLGGETQYF. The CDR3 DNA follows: TGTGCCAGCAGTGAAGAGAGCCTAGGCGGGGAGACCCAGTACTTC. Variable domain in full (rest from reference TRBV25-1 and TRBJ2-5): EADIYQTPRYLVIGTGKKITLECSQTMGHDKMYWYQQDPGMELHLIHYSYGVNSTEKGDLSSESTVSRIRTEHFPLTLESARPSHTSQYLCASSEESLGGETQYFGPGTRLLVL.

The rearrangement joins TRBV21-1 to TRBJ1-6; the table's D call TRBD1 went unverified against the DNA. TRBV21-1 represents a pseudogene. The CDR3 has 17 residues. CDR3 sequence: CASSKKGPRTGRSPLHF. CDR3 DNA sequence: TGTGCCAGCAGCAAAAAAGGGCCAAGGACAGGGAGATCACCCCTCCACTTT.

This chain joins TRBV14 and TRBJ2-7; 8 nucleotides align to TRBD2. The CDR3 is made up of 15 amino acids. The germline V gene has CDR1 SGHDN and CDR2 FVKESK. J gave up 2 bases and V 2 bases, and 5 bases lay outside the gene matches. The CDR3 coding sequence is TGTGCCAGCAGCCAAATGGAAGCGGGAGCCTACGAGCAGTACTTC. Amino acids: CASSQMEAGAYEQYF.

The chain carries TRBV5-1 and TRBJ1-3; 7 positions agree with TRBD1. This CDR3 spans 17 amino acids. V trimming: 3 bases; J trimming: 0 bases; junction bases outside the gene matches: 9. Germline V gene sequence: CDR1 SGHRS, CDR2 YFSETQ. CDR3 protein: CASSWNTGAYSGNTIYF. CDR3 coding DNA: TGCGCCAGCAGCTGGAACACAGGGGCCTACTCTGGAAACACCATATATTTT.

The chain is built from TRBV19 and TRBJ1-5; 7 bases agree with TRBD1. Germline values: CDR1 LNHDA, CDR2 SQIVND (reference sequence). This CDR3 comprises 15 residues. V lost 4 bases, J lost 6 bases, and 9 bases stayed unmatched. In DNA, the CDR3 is TGTGCCAGTAGTACCGGCGACAGGGTCGGTCAGCCCCAGCATTTT. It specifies CASSTGDRVGQPQHF.

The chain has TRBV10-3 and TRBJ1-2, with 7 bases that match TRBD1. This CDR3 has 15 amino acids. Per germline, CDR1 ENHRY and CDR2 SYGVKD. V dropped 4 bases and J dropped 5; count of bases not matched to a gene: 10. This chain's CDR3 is CAISASPGTDYGYTF. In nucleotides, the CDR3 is TGTGCCATCAGTGCCTCCCCCGGGACAGATTATGGCTACACCTTC.

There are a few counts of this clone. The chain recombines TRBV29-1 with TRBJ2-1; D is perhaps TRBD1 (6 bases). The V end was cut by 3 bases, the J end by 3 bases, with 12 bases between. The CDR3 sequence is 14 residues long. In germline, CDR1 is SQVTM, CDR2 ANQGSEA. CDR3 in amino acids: CSVDWQGIYNEQFF. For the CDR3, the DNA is TGCAGCGTTGATTGGCAGGGGATCTACAATGAGCAGTTCTTC.

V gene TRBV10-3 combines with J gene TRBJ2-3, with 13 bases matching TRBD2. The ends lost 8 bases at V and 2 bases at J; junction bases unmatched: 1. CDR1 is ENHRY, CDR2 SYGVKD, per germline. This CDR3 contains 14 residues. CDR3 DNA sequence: TGTGCCATCGGGACTAGCGGGACCACAGATACGCAGTATTTT. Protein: CAIGTSGTTDTQYF.

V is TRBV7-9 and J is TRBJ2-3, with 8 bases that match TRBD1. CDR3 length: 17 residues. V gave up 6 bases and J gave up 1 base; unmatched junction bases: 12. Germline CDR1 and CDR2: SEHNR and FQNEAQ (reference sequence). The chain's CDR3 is CASSPEPGGRRTDTQYF. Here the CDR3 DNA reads TGTGCCAGCAGTCCCGAACCAGGGGGCCGCCGCACAGATACGCAGTATTTT. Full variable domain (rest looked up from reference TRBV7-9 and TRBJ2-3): DTGVSQNPRHKITKRGQNVTFRCDPISEHNRLYWYRQTLGQGPEFLTYFQNEAQLEKSRLLSDRFSAERPKGSFSTLEIQRTEQGDSAMYLCASSPEPGGRRTDTQYFGPGTRLTVL.

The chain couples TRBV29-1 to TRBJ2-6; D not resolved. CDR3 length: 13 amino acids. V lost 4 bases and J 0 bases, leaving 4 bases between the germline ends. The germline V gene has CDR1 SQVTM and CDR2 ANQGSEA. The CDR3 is CSVAYSGANVLTF. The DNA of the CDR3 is TGCAGCGTTGCCTACTCTGGGGCCAACGTCCTGACTTTC.

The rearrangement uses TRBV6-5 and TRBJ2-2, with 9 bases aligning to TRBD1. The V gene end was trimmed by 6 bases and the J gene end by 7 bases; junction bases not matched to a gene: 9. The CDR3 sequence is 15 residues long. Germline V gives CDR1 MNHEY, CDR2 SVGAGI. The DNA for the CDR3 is TGTGCCAGCAGAGCCGGGACAGGGTACCACGGGGAGCTGTTTTTT. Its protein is CASRAGTGYHGELFF.

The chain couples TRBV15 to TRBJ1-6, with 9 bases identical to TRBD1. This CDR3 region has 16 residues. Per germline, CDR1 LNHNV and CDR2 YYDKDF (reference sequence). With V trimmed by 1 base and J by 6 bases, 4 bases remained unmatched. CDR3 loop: CATSRAATGGNSPLHF. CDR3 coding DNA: TGTGCCACCAGCAGAGCCGCGACAGGGGGTAATTCACCCCTCCACTTT.

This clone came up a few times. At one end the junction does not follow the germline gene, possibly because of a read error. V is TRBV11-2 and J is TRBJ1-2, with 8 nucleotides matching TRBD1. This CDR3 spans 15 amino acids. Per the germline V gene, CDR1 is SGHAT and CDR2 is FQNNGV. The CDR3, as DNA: TGTGCCAGCAGCCTAGACAGGGGAGACGATTATGGCTACACCTTC. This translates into CASSLDRGDDYGYTF.

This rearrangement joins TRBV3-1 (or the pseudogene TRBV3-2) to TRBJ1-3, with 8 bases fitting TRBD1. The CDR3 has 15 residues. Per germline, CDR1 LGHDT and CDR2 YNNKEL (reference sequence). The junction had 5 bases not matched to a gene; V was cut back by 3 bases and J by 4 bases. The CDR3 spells CASSHRTGSGNTIYF. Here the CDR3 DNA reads TGTGCCAGCAGCCATCGGACAGGGTCGGGAAACACCATATATTTT.

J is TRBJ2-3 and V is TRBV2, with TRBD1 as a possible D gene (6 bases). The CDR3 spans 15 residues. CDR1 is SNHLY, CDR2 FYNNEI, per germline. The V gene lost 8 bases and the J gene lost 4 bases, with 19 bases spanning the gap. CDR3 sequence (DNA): TGTGCCAGCGCATACCGGCAGGGGTTTTCAGATACGCAGTATTTT. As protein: CASAYRQGFSDTQYF.

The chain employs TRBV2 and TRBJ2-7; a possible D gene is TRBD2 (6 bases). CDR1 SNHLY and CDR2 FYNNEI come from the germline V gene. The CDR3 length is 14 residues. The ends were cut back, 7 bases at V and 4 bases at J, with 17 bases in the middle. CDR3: CASTRRGRGYEQYF. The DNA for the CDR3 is TGTGCCAGCACCCGGCGGGGCCGCGGATACGAGCAGTACTTC.

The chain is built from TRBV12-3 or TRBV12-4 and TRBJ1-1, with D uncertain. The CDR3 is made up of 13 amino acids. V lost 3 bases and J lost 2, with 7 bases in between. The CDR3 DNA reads TGTGCCAGCAGTTTCCCGGGAAACACTGAAGCTTTCTTT. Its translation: CASSFPGNTEAFF.

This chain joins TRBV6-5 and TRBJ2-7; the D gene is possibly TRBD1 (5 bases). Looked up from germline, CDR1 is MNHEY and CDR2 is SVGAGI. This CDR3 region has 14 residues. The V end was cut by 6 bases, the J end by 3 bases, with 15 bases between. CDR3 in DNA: TGTGCCAGCAGCAACGCGGCGCAGGGCTACGAGCAGTACTTC. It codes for CASSNAAQGYEQYF.